The 13 T cell receptor beta chains presented below share a single source sample, sequenced in a study of blood T cell repertoires in COVID-19. Clones were read by immunoSEQ multiplex PCR, and TCRdb kept only the in-frame ones, dropping some. The repertoire holds roughly 43,000 clones, with over 70% as singletons. Sequenced material: peripheral blood. These receptors originate from a human donor in a cohort sampled during active COVID-19.

This clone was detected many times. The J gene is TRBJ1-5, the V gene TRBV6-2 or TRBV6-3; no reliable D call. The CDR3 contains 14 residues. Germline CDR1 reads MNHEY; CDR2 reads SVGEGT. V gave up 2 bases and J gave up 2 bases, with 7 bases separating them. The CDR3 nucleotides read TGTGCCAGCAGTTACGCGGGAGGCAATCAGCCCCAGCATTTT. Protein sequence: CASSYAGGNQPQHF.

The J gene is TRBJ2-7, the V gene TRBV14; 11 nucleotides align to TRBD2. Germline V CDR1 and CDR2: SGHDN, FVKESK. The CDR3 sequence is 15 residues long. Germline trimming cut 4 bases from V and 7 bases from J; bases unmatched to any gene: 9. The CDR3 region has the DNA TGTGCCAGCAGCCCACTCTCTAGCGGGAGGCGAGAGCAGTACTTC. This codes for CASSPLSSGRREQYF.

This clone appeared a few times. The V call is TRBV10-1, the J call TRBJ2-2; D ambiguous. The CDR3 is 14 residues long. V was pared by 5 bases and J by 4 bases, with 11 bases between. Germline CDR1 reads WNHNN; CDR2 reads SYGVQD (reference sequence). Here the CDR3 reads CASSLSLLTGELFF. In DNA, the CDR3 is TGCGCCAGCAGTCTCTCTCTACTCACCGGGGAGCTGTTTTTT.

V usage is TRBV27 and J usage is TRBJ2-7, with TRBD1 identical over 9 bases. V shed 3 bases and J 2 bases; nucleotides not matched to a gene: 2. The length of the CDR3 is 14 residues. Germline V gene data show CDR1 as MNHEY and CDR2 as SMNVEV (reference sequence). This CDR3 is CASSFGTGPYEQYF. In DNA form, the CDR3 reads TGTGCCAGCAGTTTTGGGACAGGGCCCTACGAGCAGTACTTC.

The chain links TRBV6-5 to TRBJ2-6, with TRBD1 matching over 7 bases. This CDR3 is 15 amino acids long. CDR1 is MNHEY and CDR2 is SVGAGI in the germline V gene. The V and J ends lost 5 bases and 4 bases, in that order; junction bases with no gene match: 5. CDR3: CASSRQGTGANVLTF. CDR3 sequence (DNA): TGTGCCAGCAGTCGACAGGGAACCGGGGCCAACGTCCTGACTTTC.

J is TRBJ1-6 and V is TRBV18; maybe TRBD1 (6 bases). With 0 bases removed from V and 5 bases from J, the gap between germline ends came to 11 bases. The CDR3 covers 16 residues. Looked up from germline, CDR1 is KGHSH and CDR2 is LQKENI. The CDR3: CASSPPQQGHNSPLHF. The DNA for the CDR3 is TGTGCCAGCTCACCACCGCAACAGGGTCATAATTCACCCCTCCACTTT.

Only one count was recorded for this clone. The chain has TRBV7-9 and TRBJ1-6, with TRBD1 matching 7 bases. Germline V gene data show CDR1 as SEHNR and CDR2 as FQNEAQ (reference sequence). CDR3 size: 16 residues. With V trimmed by 3 bases and J by 0 bases, 2 bases remained unmatched. The chain's CDR3 is CASSLGQSSYNSPLHF. As DNA, the CDR3 is TGTGCCAGCAGCTTGGGACAGAGCTCCTATAATTCACCCCTCCACTTT.

The V call is TRBV7-3, the J call TRBJ1-6; 9 bases align to TRBD1. The CDR3 sequence is 14 residues long. The V segment lost 5 bases and the J segment 7 bases; nucleotides outside the gene matches: 3. Germline assignment: CDR1 SGHTA and CDR2 FQGTGA. This CDR3 is CASSIGQGNSPLHF. The DNA for the CDR3 is TGTGCCAGCAGCATAGGACAGGGGAATTCACCCCTCCACTTT.

The CDR3 here is CASSHDRGPGDTQYF. The CDR3 DNA follows: TGCGCCAGCAGCCATGACAGGGGGCCGGGGGATACGCAGTATTTT. The chain couples TRBV4-3 to TRBJ2-3; 10 positions match TRBD1. The CDR3 is made up of 15 amino acids. The V and J ends lost 3 bases and 6 bases, in that order; junction bases with no gene match: 6. CDR1 is LGHNA, CDR2 YSLEER, per germline.

The rearrangement uses TRBV27 and TRBJ2-7; 11 nucleotides align to TRBD1. This CDR3 is 14 amino acids long. CDR1 MNHEY and CDR2 SMNVEV come from the germline V gene (reference sequence). J was trimmed by 3 bases and V by 5 bases; bases with no gene match: 3. The CDR3, as DNA: TGTGCCAGCAGTACGGGGACAGGGGGCTACGAGCAGTACTTC. Residues: CASSTGTGGYEQYF.

This rearrangement joins TRBV20-1 to TRBJ2-2, with D unresolved. CDR1 is DFQATT, CDR2 SNEGSKA, per germline (reference sequence). Deletions cut 3 bases from V and 4 bases from J, with 15 bases between. The CDR3 loop spans 15 amino acids. CDR3 residues: CSASGDSTSTGELFF. CDR3 nucleotides: TGCAGTGCTAGTGGCGACTCCACAAGCACCGGGGAGCTGTTTTTT.

The chain links TRBV2 to TRBJ2-6; 9 nucleotides match TRBD1. CDR3 length: 15 amino acids. V lost 9 bases and J lost 3; bases outside the gene matches: 6. Germline assignment: CDR1 SNHLY and CDR2 FYNNEI. CDR3 region: CASLGQGLGANVLTF. The CDR3 coding sequence is TGTGCCAGTTTGGGACAGGGTCTTGGGGCCAACGTCCTGACTTTC. The full variable domain, in which reference TRBV2 and TRBJ2-6 provide the parts outside the CDR3, is EPEVTQTPSHQVTQMGQEVILRCVPISNHLYFYWYRQILGQKVEFLVSFYNNEISEKSEIFDDQFSVERPDGSNFTLKIRSTKLEDSAMYFCASLGQGLGANVLTFGAGSRLTVL.

The sample holds a few counts of this clone. The chain recombines TRBV7-2 with TRBJ1-3, with D unclear. There are 17 residues in the CDR3. V was clipped by 2 bases and J by 0 bases, with 14 bases between them. Germline V gene lookup returns CDR1 SGHTA and CDR2 FQGNSA. The CDR3 sequence is CASSLKVAGSSGNTIYF. CDR3 DNA: TGTGCCAGCAGCTTAAAGGTCGCGGGAAGCTCTGGAAACACCATATATTTT.